These 25 T cell receptor beta chains share one sample of origin, sequenced in a study of shared clonotypes between healthy human individuals. Naive CD8 cells, CD45RO-negative and positively selected for CCR7, excluded terminally differentiated effector memory CD45RA+ cells. TCRdb's table, derived via immunoSEQ multiplex PCR, lists solely in-frame clones and lacks some. The repertoire holds roughly 2.1 million clones, approximately 94% seen once, with under 2% in the top ten. Sequencing was done on a sample of naive CD8+ T cells from PBMCs. The receptors come from a man between 18 and 35 years old in good health. Some clones in this sample may be carry-over from other donors' samples.

This rearrangement joins TRBV6-1 to TRBJ1-2, with 9 positions matching TRBD1. Trimming cost V 2 bases and J 7 bases; bases outside gene matches: 8. The CDR3 is 15 amino acids. Germline V gene data show CDR1 as MNHNS and CDR2 as SASEGT. CDR3 bases: TGTGCCAGCAGTGAATTGGGACAGGGTAGGAGTGGCTACACCTTC. Its protein product is CASSELGQGRSGYTF.

The chain joins TRBV7-6 to TRBJ2-7, with 11 bases that match TRBD2. CDR1 SGHVS and CDR2 FNYEAQ come from the germline V gene. There are 15 residues in the CDR3. V lost 5 bases, J lost 0 bases, and 3 bases stayed unmatched. The CDR3 spells CASSPGLAGSYEQYF. As DNA, the CDR3 is TGTGCCAGCAGCCCAGGACTAGCGGGCTCCTACGAGCAGTACTTC.

DNA for the CDR3: TGTGCCAGCAGTTTCCGACAGTCTGGCGAGCAGTACTTC. This gives the protein CASSFRQSGEQYF. The chain couples TRBV27 to TRBJ2-7; D may be TRBD1 (5 bases). Germline-derived CDR1 and CDR2 are MNHEY and SMNVEV (reference sequence). V lost 3 bases, J lost 6 bases, and 12 bases lay in between. The CDR3 contains 13 residues.

The V call is TRBV2, the J call TRBJ2-7; 8 positions agree with TRBD2. CDR1 and CDR2 (germline): SNHLY, FYNNEI. This CDR3 is 14 amino acids long. Trimming cost V 6 bases and J 1 base; bases outside gene matches: 5. DNA of the CDR3: TGTGCCAGCAGCCAGACTAGCGCGTCCTACGAGCAGTACTTC. Its translation is CASSQTSASYEQYF. Full variable domain (missing parts from reference TRBV2 and TRBJ2-7): EPEVTQTPSHQVTQMGQEVILRCVPISNHLYFYWYRQILGQKVEFLVSFYNNEISEKSEIFDDQFSVERPDGSNFTLKIRSTKLEDSAMYFCASSQTSASYEQYFGPGTRLTVT.

The chain is built from TRBV19 and TRBJ2-1; 7 bases are shared with TRBD2. Germline lookup yields CDR1 LNHDA and CDR2 SQIVND (reference sequence). V lost 1 base to trimming and J lost 8 bases; unmatched junction nucleotides: 5. CDR3 length: 14 residues. The CDR3 bases are TGTGCCAGTAGTATAGCGACTAGCAGAGATGAGCAGTTCTTC. Translating gives CASSIATSRDEQFF.

The chain couples TRBV7-6 to TRBJ1-3, with D perhaps TRBD1 (6 bases). Per germline, CDR1 SGHVS and CDR2 FNYEAQ. The CDR3 runs to 14 residues. Between the trimmed V and J ends, which lost 4 bases and 7 bases, there was a span of 14 bases. CDR3 loop: CASSSGTSLNTIYF. The DNA for the CDR3 is TGTGCCAGCAGCTCCGGGACATCGTTGAACACCATATATTTT.

The CDR3 loop reads CSVEFSSLSGANVLTF. In nucleotides, the CDR3 is TGCAGCGTTGAGTTCTCTTCGCTGTCTGGGGCCAACGTCCTGACTTTC. V usage is TRBV29-1 and J usage is TRBJ2-6; D is ambiguous. The V gene lost 3 bases and the J gene lost 1 base, with 13 bases spanning the gap. The CDR3 contains 16 residues. Germline V gene data show CDR1 as SQVTM and CDR2 as ANQGSEA.

This clone showed up just once. The chain links TRBV6-5 to TRBJ2-5, with 9 bases identical to TRBD2. Germline V CDR1 and CDR2: MNHEY, SVGAGI. V dropped 2 bases and J dropped 5; count of bases not matched to a gene: 9. This CDR3 is built from 16 residues. CDR3 sequence (DNA): TGTGCCAGCAGTTACGCGTGGGGCCTAGCGGGGGAGACCCAGTACTTC. This encodes CASSYAWGLAGETQYF.

DNA for the CDR3: TGTGCCAGCAGCTCAGGGTTCGGCACCGGGGAGCTGTTTTTT. Amino acid sequence: CASSSGFGTGELFF. The chain recombines TRBV7-8 with TRBJ2-2; maybe TRBD1 (5 bases). The germline V and J ends were trimmed by 4 bases and 4 bases, with 10 bases remaining between them. CDR1 is SGHVS and CDR2 is FQNEAQ in the germline V gene. The CDR3 totals 14 residues.

In this sample, this clone turned up once. The chain carries TRBV7-8 and TRBJ2-7, with TRBD2 matching 7 bases. The CDR3 is made up of 15 amino acids. Germline lookup yields CDR1 SGHVS and CDR2 FQNEAQ. Losses at the gene ends were 4 bases for V and 3 bases for J; bases not matched to a gene: 9. For the CDR3, the DNA is TGTGCCAGCAGCTGGAAGCGGGACCCTCTCTACGAGCAGTACTTC. Protein sequence: CASSWKRDPLYEQYF. The variable domain in full, completed from reference TRBV7-8 and TRBJ2-7, reads GAGVSQSPRYKVAKRGQDVALRCDPISGHVSLFWYQQALGQGPEFLTYFQNEAQLDKSGLPSDRFFAERPEGSVSTLKIQRTQQEDSAVYLCASSWKRDPLYEQYFGPGTRLTVT.

The gene calls are TRBV27 and TRBJ2-7, with 10 positions matching TRBD2. The CDR3 runs 15 residues. Germline V gene lookup returns CDR1 MNHEY and CDR2 SMNVEV (reference sequence). With 2 bases clipped from V and 6 bases from J, the junction kept 7 bases outside the gene matches. The CDR3, as DNA: TGTGCCAGCAGTTTAGGGCTAGCGGGAGCTGTCGAGCAGTACTTC. Its protein is CASSLGLAGAVEQYF.

The count of this clone is one. J is TRBJ2-7 and V is TRBV2; D tentatively fits TRBD1 or TRBD2 (5 bases each). Germline CDR1 reads SNHLY; CDR2 reads FYNNEI. The germline V and J ends were trimmed by 3 bases and 3 bases, with 21 bases remaining between them. This CDR3 contains 17 residues. The CDR3 protein is CASSDEGAEDIDYEQYF. The CDR3 DNA reads TGTGCCAGCAGTGATGAAGGGGCGGAGGACATAGACTACGAGCAGTACTTC.

The CDR3 DNA reads TGTGCCAGCAGCTCACGGTGGGGACAGGGCTACGAGCAGTACTTC. Its protein product is CASSSRWGQGYEQYF. The chain carries TRBV13 and TRBJ2-7, with 9 bases lining up with TRBD1. CDR1 and CDR2 (germline): PRHDT, FYEKMQ (reference sequence). The trim removed 4 bases at V and 3 bases at J, leaving 7 bases unmatched. The CDR3 contains 15 residues.

V is TRBV4-2 and J is TRBJ2-1, with 10 bases fitting TRBD2. The CDR3 runs 18 residues. J gave up 10 bases and V 0 bases, and 15 bases lay outside the gene matches. Germline V gene lookup returns CDR1 LGHNA and CDR2 YNFKEQ. The DNA of the CDR3 is TGTGCCAGCAGCCAAGATCCAGCGGGAGGGCCTGTTTGGAAGGAGCAGTTCTTC. Amino acids: CASSQDPAGGPVWKEQFF.

Note on this clone: Additional DNA sequences in this sample encode the identical CDR3. V and J are TRBV4-3 and TRBJ1-1, with a weak D call TRBD1 (6 bases). Germline V gene sequence: CDR1 LGHNA, CDR2 YSLEER. Trimming left V 4 bases short and J 1 base short, with 10 bases between. The CDR3 sequence is 14 residues long. The chain's CDR3 is CASSPGQTNTEAFF. The CDR3 region has the DNA TGCGCCAGCAGCCCGGGACAAACGAACACTGAAGCTTTCTTT.

J is TRBJ2-5 and V is TRBV9; the D gene is possibly TRBD1 (5 bases). This CDR3 region has 14 residues. Germline V gives CDR1 SGDLS, CDR2 YYNGEE. The V and J ends lost 3 bases and 5 bases respectively, with 14 bases between them. The CDR3 region has the DNA TGTGCCAGCAGCGGGTTTCAGGGTCGGGAGACCCAGTACTTC. It yields the protein CASSGFQGRETQYF.

The rearrangement joins TRBV5-1 to TRBJ2-5; maybe TRBD2 (6 bases). Germline V gene data show CDR1 as SGHRS and CDR2 as YFSETQ. This CDR3 is 18 amino acids long. Trimming left V 4 bases short and J 1 base short, with 23 bases between. The CDR3 DNA reads TGCGCCAGCAGCCCTCCCGCCGTTGAGACTAGGGGCCAAGAGACCCAGTACTTC. It encodes CASSPPAVETRGQETQYF.

The rearrangement joins TRBV9 to TRBJ2-5; TRBD2 might be the D (5 bases). The germline V gene encodes CDR1 SGDLS and CDR2 YYNGEE. Trimming removed 6 bases from V and 1 base from J, with 13 bases in between. The CDR3 spans 14 residues. The CDR3 bases are TGTGCCAGCACACGCGGGCCCTTCCAAGAGACCCAGTACTTC. Amino acid sequence: CASTRGPFQETQYF. Using reference TRBV9 and TRBJ2-5 for the parts outside the CDR3, the full variable domain is DSGVTQTPKHLITATGQRVTLRCSPRSGDLSVYWYQQSLDQGLQFLIQYYNGEERAKGNILERFSAQQFPDLHSELNLSSLELGDSALYFCASTRGPFQETQYFGPGTRLLVL.

Comment on this clone: At the DNA level, this CDR3 is encoded by other sequences in the same sample as well. This chain links TRBV6-5 with TRBJ2-1, with D tentatively TRBD1 (5 bases). Trimming shortened V by 3 bases and J by 6 bases, and 9 bases separated the two germline ends. The germline V gene has CDR1 MNHEY and CDR2 SVGAGI. The CDR3 totals 13 residues. CDR3 DNA: TGTGCCAGCAGTTATTCCAGGGTCAATGAGCAGTTCTTC. Translation gives CASSYSRVNEQFF.

The chain recombines TRBV27 with TRBJ2-1; 10 bases are a match to TRBD1. The CDR3 contains 19 residues. V was pared by 3 bases and J by 0 bases, with 11 bases of the junction left unmatched. Germline CDR1 reads MNHEY; CDR2 reads SMNVEV (reference sequence). The CDR3 nucleotides read TGTGCCAGCAGTTTCACCGGGACAGGGGCTCCGAGCTCCTACAATGAGCAGTTCTTC. This codes for CASSFTGTGAPSSYNEQFF.

The chain couples TRBV4-1 to TRBJ2-1; D not resolved. The CDR3 is made up of 11 amino acids. CDR1 and CDR2 (germline): MGHRA, YSYEKL. The V gene lost 4 bases and the J gene lost 10 bases, with 8 bases spanning the gap. The CDR3 loop reads CASSRMGEQFF. The CDR3 DNA is TGCGCCAGCAGCCGCATGGGAGAGCAGTTCTTC.

A single count supports this clone. The rearrangement joins TRBV9 to TRBJ2-7; maybe TRBD1 (6 bases). V was pared by 3 bases and J by 2 bases, with 12 bases between. Germline assignment: CDR1 SGDLS and CDR2 YYNGEE. The CDR3 extends over 14 amino acids. The CDR3 DNA is TGTGCCAGCAGCGCTGGACAGACAGCCTACGAGCAGTACTTC. Amino acid sequence: CASSAGQTAYEQYF.

This chain uses TRBV6-6 with TRBJ2-5; 8 bases agree with TRBD1. CDR1 is MNHNY and CDR2 is SVGAGI in the germline V gene (reference sequence). This CDR3 comprises 13 residues. V trimming: 6 bases; J trimming: 3 bases; junction bases outside the gene matches: 3. CDR3 residues: CASRRTGKETQYF. CDR3 coding DNA: TGTGCCAGCAGACGGACAGGGAAAGAGACCCAGTACTTC.

The gene calls are TRBV28 and TRBJ2-2; D not certain. CDR1 is MDHEN and CDR2 is SYDVKM in the germline V gene. The CDR3 contains 12 residues. Trimming cost V 3 bases and J 6 bases, with 5 bases left between them. The CDR3 reads CASSLVAGELFF. The CDR3 region has the DNA TGTGCCAGCAGTTTGGTGGCCGGGGAGCTGTTTTTT.

The CDR3 sequence is CAIGTDRSQDTQYF. Written as DNA, the CDR3 is TGTGCCATCGGGACAGACCGCTCTCAGGATACGCAGTATTTT. The chain links TRBV10-3 to TRBJ2-3; 7 nucleotides match TRBD1. The CDR3 is made up of 14 amino acids. The germline V gene encodes CDR1 ENHRY and CDR2 SYGVKD. The junction had 11 bases not matched to a gene; V was cut back by 8 bases and J by 6 bases.